This record looks at one TCR beta chain sequence and its context. Sequenced by immunoSEQ multiplex PCR; TCRdb stores in-frame clones only, minus some. The top ten hold roughly 5% of the sample, which has about 220,000 clones, 84% seen once. The sample originates from a study of blood T cell repertoires in COVID-19. Study at large: Sites across the United States, Italy and Spain contributed samples from acute and convalescent COVID-19. The cDNA or gDNA used as material had been derived from T cells, B-cell-depleted T cells, or PBMCs.

The CDR3 has 15 residues. V lost 6 bases and J 1 base, leaving 15 bases between the germline ends. Germline-derived CDR1 and CDR2 are MNHEY and SVGAGI. Specimen: peripheral blood. The receptor was derived from a woman aged 55-70 years who had recovered from COVID-19. This rearrangement joins TRBV6-5 to TRBJ1-1, with D hard to call. The CDR3 sequence: CASSRPEGANTEAFF. The CDR3 DNA reads as TGTGCCAGCAGCCGCCCTGAGGGCGCGAACACTGAAGCTTTCTTT.